This entry lists 9 T cell receptor beta chains sequenced from one sample in a study of radiotherapy plus CTLA-4 blockade in lung cancer. Method: immunoSEQ multiplex PCR; TCRdb's copy keeps in-frame clones and lacks some. The data contain 30,000 to 35,000 clones, roughly 71% of them singletons. Source: peripheral blood, taken from a patient treated with radiotherapy plus ipilimumab. These receptors came from a human donor with non-small cell lung cancer who had stable disease on radiotherapy plus ipilimumab.

The J gene is TRBJ2-1, the V gene TRBV5-1; 11 bases fit TRBD2. V gave up 3 bases and J gave up 8 bases; unmatched junction bases: 7. CDR3 length equals 15 residues. Germline loops: CDR1 SGHRS, CDR2 YFSETQ. Here the CDR3 DNA reads TGCGCCAGCAGCTATACTAGCGGGAGTTACGATGAGCAGTTCTTC. This encodes CASSYTSGSYDEQFF.

The chain couples TRBV6-1 to TRBJ1-4; TRBD1 matches 11 bases. The J segment lost 6 bases and the V segment lost 8 bases, leaving 5 bases of the junction unmatched. Germline V gives CDR1 MNHNS, CDR2 SASEGT. The CDR3 is made up of 14 amino acids. The CDR3 spells CASGGQGADEKLFF. The CDR3 DNA is TGTGCCAGCGGAGGACAGGGGGCCGATGAAAAACTGTTTTTT.

The CDR3 here is CASSGTVNGYTF. CDR3 nucleotides: TGTGCCAGCAGCGGGACGGTTAATGGCTACACCTTC. The rearrangement uses TRBV9 and TRBJ1-2; unclear D gene. From germline, CDR1 is SGDLS and CDR2 YYNGEE. This CDR3 spans 12 amino acids. Trimming removed 3 bases at V and 6 bases at J, with 9 bases between.

J is TRBJ1-5 and V is TRBV7-2, with D perhaps TRBD1 (6 bases). Germline values: CDR1 SGHTA, CDR2 FQGNSA. The CDR3 has 14 amino acids. Trimming left V 1 base short and J 7 bases short, with 11 bases between. The CDR3 reads CASSLGRGGQPQHF. CDR3 sequence (DNA): TGTGCCAGCAGCTTAGGCAGGGGCGGGCAGCCCCAGCATTTT.

The genes are TRBV7-2 and TRBJ1-4; TRBD1 matches 7 bases. Looked up from germline, CDR1 is SGHTA and CDR2 is FQGNSA. CDR3 size: 14 residues. Losses at the gene ends were 4 bases for V and 2 bases for J; bases not matched to a gene: 1. CDR3 protein: CASSSDRTNEKLFF. CDR3 nucleotide sequence: TGTGCCAGCAGCTCGGACAGGACTAATGAAAAACTGTTTTTT.

The genes are TRBV6-4 and TRBJ2-1; TRBD2 might be the D (6 bases). Trimming removed 5 bases from V and 5 bases from J, with 16 bases in between. The germline V gene has CDR1 MRHNA and CDR2 SNTAGT. The CDR3 has 15 residues. The CDR3 region is CASSRVLSGDNEQFF. In DNA form, the CDR3 reads TGTGCCAGCAGTCGAGTCTTATCGGGGGACAATGAGCAGTTCTTC.

The CDR3 spells CASSPGQGIYEQYF. CDR3 bases: TGCGCCAGCAGCCCGGGACAGGGGATCTACGAGCAGTACTTC. The chain uses TRBV5-1 and TRBJ2-7; TRBD1 agrees at 10 bases. This CDR3 comprises 14 residues. The V and J ends lost 4 bases and 3 bases, in that order; junction bases with no gene match: 4. CDR1 and CDR2 (germline): SGHRS, YFSETQ.

This chain connects TRBV2 to TRBJ1-2; D is possibly TRBD1 (5 bases). This CDR3 is built from 13 residues. Trimming stripped 8 bases from V and 9 bases from J, with 19 bases between. The germline gives CDR1 SNHLY, CDR2 FYNNEI. The CDR3 is CASPGSGLNRYTF. In DNA, the CDR3 is TGTGCCAGCCCCGGGTCAGGGTTAAACCGCTACACCTTC.

This clone counts as medium-sized. The J gene is TRBJ2-7, the V gene TRBV5-4, with D unresolved. CDR3 length: 10 amino acids. Germline V lookup: CDR1 SGHNT, CDR2 YYREEE (reference sequence). Deletions cut 9 bases from V and 5 bases from J, with 9 bases between. The CDR3 reads CAISPHEQYF. CDR3 coding DNA: TGTGCCATTTCACCCCACGAGCAGTACTTC.